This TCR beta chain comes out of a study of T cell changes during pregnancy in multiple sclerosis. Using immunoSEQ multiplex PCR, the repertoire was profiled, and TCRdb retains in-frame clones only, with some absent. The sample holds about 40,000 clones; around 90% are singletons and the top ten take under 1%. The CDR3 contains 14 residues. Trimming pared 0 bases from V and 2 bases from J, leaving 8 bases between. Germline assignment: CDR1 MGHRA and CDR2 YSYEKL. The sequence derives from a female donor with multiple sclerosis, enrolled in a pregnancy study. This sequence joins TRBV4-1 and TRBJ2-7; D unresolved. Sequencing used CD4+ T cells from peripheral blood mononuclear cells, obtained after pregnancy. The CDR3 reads CASSQDPEPYEQYF. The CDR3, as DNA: TGCGCCAGCAGCCAAGATCCGGAGCCCTACGAGCAGTACTTC.